The 8 T cell receptor beta chains below come from one sample, sequenced in a study of T cell repertoires in cytomegalovirus infection. For these TCRs, the target antigens are not known. Each CDR3 protein is one row after TCRdb ran MiXCR on the reads. The sample lists roughly 90,000 distinct CDR3 sequences, roughly 29% occurring once. This sample comprised CD8+ T cells from cultured PBMCs, obtained from culture after CMV antigen stimulation. Source of these receptors: a human donor in good health (CMV status not recorded). Some clones in this sample may be carry-over from other donors' samples.

This clonotype was seen a few times. The chain has TRBV28 and TRBJ2-3, with 11 bases matching TRBD1. Trimming at V came to 6 bases and at J to 4 bases, leaving 6 bases not matched to a gene. Germline CDR1 reads MDHEN; CDR2 reads SYDVKM. This CDR3 contains 15 residues. The CDR3 reads CASRWTGGAADTQYF. The CDR3 coding sequence is TGTGCCAGCAGATGGACAGGGGGCGCCGCAGATACGCAGTATTTT. The variable domain in full, completed from reference TRBV28 and TRBJ2-3, reads DVKVTQSSRYLVKRTGEKVFLECVQDMDHENMFWYRQDPGLGLRLIYFSYDVKMKEKGDIPEGYSVSREKKERFSLILESASTNQTSMYLCASRWTGGAADTQYFGPGTRLTVL.

The V call is TRBV5-1, the J call TRBJ2-7; no clear D gene. This CDR3 contains 12 residues. Looked up from germline, CDR1 is SGHRS and CDR2 is YFSETQ. Deletions cut 0 bases from V and 6 bases from J, with 7 bases between. The CDR3 sequence is CASSLDKGEQYF. CDR3 coding DNA: TGCGCCAGCAGCTTGGACAAAGGCGAGCAGTACTTC.

This clonotype came up a few times. The J gene is TRBJ1-6, the V gene TRBV12-3 or TRBV12-4; TRBD1 matches at 7 bases. The CDR3 extends over 14 amino acids. With 5 bases clipped from V and 8 bases from J, the junction kept 6 bases outside the gene matches. CDR3 nucleotides: TGTGCCAGCAGTGTACAGGGGATTGATTCACCCCTCCACTTT. Its translation: CASSVQGIDSPLHF.

Many counts were recorded for this clonotype. The chain employs TRBV7-9 and TRBJ2-5; D might be TRBD2 (5 bases). V lost 4 bases, J lost 5 bases, and 26 bases lay in between. The CDR3 extends over 18 amino acids. CDR1 is SEHNR, CDR2 FQNEAQ, per germline (reference sequence). CDR3 loop: CASSSRSTPDGKGETQYF. CDR3 nucleotide sequence: TGTGCCAGCAGCTCCCGTTCGACGCCTGACGGGAAAGGGGAGACCCAGTACTTC.

The chain joins TRBV7-9 to TRBJ2-1; 8 nucleotides match TRBD2. V shed 5 bases and J 0 bases; nucleotides not matched to a gene: 3. The CDR3 is 15 amino acids. Per the germline V gene, CDR1 is SEHNR and CDR2 is FQNEAQ (reference sequence). CDR3 sequence (DNA): TGTGCCAGCAGCGGTAGCGGGGACTCCTACAATGAGCAGTTCTTC. Its translation: CASSGSGDSYNEQFF.

This chain connects TRBV7-9 to TRBJ2-1, with D maybe TRBD1 (6 bases). Germline V gene sequence: CDR1 SEHNR, CDR2 FQNEAQ (reference sequence). V dropped 5 bases and J dropped 4 bases, with 18 bases sitting between them. There are 16 residues in the CDR3. The CDR3 spells CASSGPGEGDYNEQFF. The CDR3, as DNA: TGTGCCAGCAGCGGGCCAGGGGAAGGGGATTACAATGAGCAGTTCTTC.

This clonotype has more than one count but fewer than ten. The CDR3 reads CASLPSGDNEQFF. As DNA, the CDR3 is TGTGCCAGCCTTCCTAGCGGGGACAATGAGCAGTTCTTC. The gene calls are TRBV6-6 and TRBJ2-1, with 9 bases that match TRBD2. There are 13 residues in the CDR3. V lost 8 bases, J lost 5 bases, and 4 bases stayed unmatched. The germline gives CDR1 MNHNY, CDR2 SVGAGI (reference sequence).

The CDR3 nucleotides read TGTGCCACCAGTGATTTGTGGCTAGATACGCAGTATTTT. Its protein is CATSDLWLDTQYF. The rearrangement uses TRBV24-1 and TRBJ2-3; D is unclear. V gave up 0 bases and J gave up 5 bases, with 5 bases separating them. This CDR3 is 13 amino acids long. Per germline, CDR1 KGHDR and CDR2 SFDVKD.